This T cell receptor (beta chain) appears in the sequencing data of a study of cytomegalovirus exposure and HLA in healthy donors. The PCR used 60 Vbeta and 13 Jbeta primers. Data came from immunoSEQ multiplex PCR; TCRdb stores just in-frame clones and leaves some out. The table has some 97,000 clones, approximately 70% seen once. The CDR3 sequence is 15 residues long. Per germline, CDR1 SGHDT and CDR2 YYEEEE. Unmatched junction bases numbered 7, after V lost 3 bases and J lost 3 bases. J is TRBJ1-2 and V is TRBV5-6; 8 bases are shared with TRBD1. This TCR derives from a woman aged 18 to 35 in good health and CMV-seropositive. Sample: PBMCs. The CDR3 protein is CASSSSDRGYYGYTF. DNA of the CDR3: TGTGCCAGCAGCTCGTCCGACAGGGGCTACTATGGCTACACCTTC.